This is a list of T cell receptor beta chains from one sample in a study of blood T cells in healthy people across ages. TCRdb reprocessed the 5' RACE reads via MiXCR and lists one record per CDR3 protein. This table has around 1,000,000 distinct CDR3 sequences, around 27% appearing once. This same sample was also part of a study on T cells of mothers and their children.

The sample consisted of blood. All receptors come from a girl aged 2 to 9 in good health. Both conserved end residues are part of each CDR3. Fields, in order: D gene, clone size, J gene, V gene, CDR3 protein, CDR3 DNA. The D gene is left open where the match is weak. Clone size is shown for a subset of rows, as once, few, many or a class of expanded clone.

-	-	TRBJ2-1	TRBV4-3	CASSQEGWMNEQFF	TGCGCCAGCAGCCAAGAAGGTTGGATGAATGAGCAGTTCTTC
-	few	TRBJ2-7	TRBV13	CASSLGDRESYEQYF	TGTGCCAGCAGCTTAGGGGACAGAGAATCCTACGAGCAGTACTTC
-	-	TRBJ1-5	TRBV11-2	CASSLAGTYQPQHF	TGTGCCAGCAGCTTAGCCGGTACCTATCAGCCCCAGCATTTT
TRBD1	-	TRBJ2-7	TRBV20-1	CSARSTVGQGTTYEQYF	TGCAGTGCTAGAAGTACGGTAGGACAGGGGACAACCTACGAGCAGTACTTC
-	few	TRBJ1-1	TRBV12-3/TRBV12-4	CASSLALSEAFF	TGTGCCAGCAGTTTAGCGCTCAGTGAAGCTTTCTTT
TRBD2	-	TRBJ2-3	TRBV20-1	CSARGGANLTQYF	TGCAGTGCTAGGGGAGGGGCCAACCTCACGCAGTATTTT
-	few	TRBJ1-1	TRBV6-5	CASSRDYAEAFF	TGTGCCAGCAGCCGGGACTACGCTGAAGCTTTCTTT
-	-	TRBJ1-5	TRBV29-1	CSVGGINQPQHF	TGCAGCGTTGGAGGTATAAATCAGCCCCAGCATTTT
-	-	TRBJ1-4	TRBV12-3/TRBV12-4	CASRPEDSPNEKLFF	TGTGCCAGCAGACCCGAGGACAGTCCTAATGAAAAACTGTTTTTT
TRBD2	-	TRBJ2-2	TRBV11-2	CASSLTSGINTGELLF	TGTGCCAGCAGCTTGACTAGCGGGATAAACACCGGGGAGCTGCTTTTT
TRBD1	few	TRBJ2-7	TRBV5-1	CASSTREGTVGYEQYF	TGCGCCAGCAGCACACGTGAGGGGACAGTCGGGTACGAGCAGTACTTC
TRBD1	-	TRBJ1-4	TRBV5-5	CASRRQGTNEKLFF	TGTGCCAGCAGACGACAGGGCACTAATGAAAAACTGTTTTTT
-	few	TRBJ2-1	TRBV7-2	CASSLNFLPYNEQFF	TGTGCCAGCAGCTTGAATTTCCTACCCTACAATGAGCAGTTCTTC
-	many	TRBJ2-5	TRBV28	CASSLVAETQYF	TGTGCCAGCAGCTTAGTCGCCGAGACCCAGTACTTC
-	-	TRBJ1-1	TRBV7-9	CASSFVTAEAFF	TGTGCCAGCAGCTTTGTGACAGCCGAAGCTTTCTTT
-	-	TRBJ2-2	TRBV9	CASSVPEGGYTGELFF	TGTGCCAGCAGCGTACCCGAGGGGGGATACACCGGGGAGCTGTTTTTT
-	-	TRBJ1-2	TRBV6-2/TRBV6-3	CASSFEDGTYGYTF	TGTGCCAGCAGTTTCGAGGATGGGACCTATGGCTACACCTTC
TRBD2	few	TRBJ2-7	TRBV20-1	CSANPLAGNYEQYF	TGCAGTGCTAACCCCCTAGCGGGGAACTACGAGCAGTACTTC
-	few	TRBJ2-2	TRBV5-5	CASSSDITGELFF	TGTGCCAGCAGTTCGGACATCACCGGGGAGCTGTTTTTT
TRBD1	-	TRBJ2-2	TRBV28	CASSLTTGALTGELFF	TGTGCCAGCAGTTTGACTACAGGGGCCCTCACCGGGGAGCTGTTTTTT
TRBD1	few	TRBJ2-1	TRBV12-3/TRBV12-4	CASRPGQDLGNEQFF	TGTGCCAGCAGGCCCGGACAGGACTTGGGAAATGAGCAGTTCTTC
-	-	TRBJ2-7	TRBV5-1	CASTAQAGSYEQYF	TGCGCCAGCACAGCACAAGCGGGTTCCTACGAGCAGTACTTC
-	-	TRBJ2-5	TRBV20-1	CSAKGTQRETQYF	TGCAGTGCTAAAGGGACCCAAAGGGAGACCCAGTACTTC
-	few	TRBJ1-2	TRBV5-6	CASSFLQNGYTF	TGTGCCAGCAGCTTCTTGCAGAATGGCTACACCTTC
-	-	TRBJ2-6	TRBV9	CASSVNIRTSSGANVLTF	TGTGCCAGCAGCGTTAACATTCGAACGAGCTCTGGGGCCAACGTCCTGACTTTC
-	-	TRBJ1-1	TRBV4-1	CASSPVENTEAFF	TGCGCCAGCAGTCCAGTGGAGAACACTGAAGCTTTCTTT
-	few	TRBJ1-1	TRBV4-3	CASSQQQNTEAFF	TGCGCCAGCAGCCAACAACAAAACACTGAAGCTTTCTTT
-	-	TRBJ2-3	TRBV10-3	CAISAGLYTDTQYF	TGTGCCATCAGTGCGGGCCTTTACACAGATACGCAGTATTTT
-	many	TRBJ2-5	TRBV12-3/TRBV12-4	CASSLGVETQYF	TGTGCCAGCAGTTTAGGGGTGGAGACCCAGTACTTC
TRBD1	-	TRBJ1-2	TRBV20-1	CSARGPANYGYTF	TGCAGTGCCAGGGGGCCAGCTAACTATGGCTACACCTTC
-	-	TRBJ2-2	TRBV14	CASSPHSTPTGELFF	TGTGCCAGCAGCCCCCACTCCACTCCCACCGGGGAGCTGTTTTTT
-	-	TRBJ1-5	TRBV20-1	CSARDSNSNQPQHF	TGCAGTGCTAGAGATTCAAATAGCAATCAGCCCCAGCATTTT
-	-	TRBJ2-1	TRBV24-1	CATSDLHTGDNNEQFF	TGTGCCACCAGTGATTTGCACACGGGAGACAACAATGAGCAGTTCTTC
-	-	TRBJ2-5	TRBV28	CASTKLVQETQYF	TGTGCCAGCACCAAACTAGTTCAAGAGACCCAGTACTTC
-	few	TRBJ1-3	TRBV20-1	CSARLTQAGNTIYF	TGCAGTGCTAGGTTAACGCAGGCTGGAAACACCATATATTTT
-	-	TRBJ2-2	TRBV5-5	CATRGIGELFF	TGTGCCACCCGGGGGATAGGGGAGCTGTTTTTT
TRBD1	-	TRBJ2-7	TRBV29-1	CSVTGGPSYEQYF	TGCAGCGTAACAGGGGGCCCTTCCTACGAGCAGTACTTC
-	-	TRBJ2-1	TRBV13	CASSLTDHYNEQFF	TGTGCCAGCAGCTTAACGGACCATTACAATGAGCAGTTCTTC
-	few	TRBJ1-6	TRBV27	CASSLRLGFDSPLHF	TGTGCCAGCAGTTTAAGGCTTGGGTTTGATTCACCCCTCCACTTT
TRBD1	few	TRBJ2-7	TRBV4-3	CASSQSTHRGNEQYF	TGCGCCAGCAGCCAGTCCACCCACAGGGGGAACGAGCAGTACTTC
-	-	TRBJ2-4	TRBV5-1	CASSSLTGISSLGSESIQYF	TGCGCCAGCAGCTCGCTGACAGGAATCTCCTCCCTTGGGTCGGAAAGCATTCAGTACTTC
-	-	TRBJ2-7	TRBV20-1	CSASGGPYEQYF	TGCAGTGCTAGCGGGGGACCCTACGAGCAGTACTTC
-	few	TRBJ1-4	TRBV5-5	CASSSTGLRNEKLFF	TGTGCCAGCAGCTCGACAGGACTGAGGAATGAAAAACTGTTTTTT
-	-	TRBJ2-4	TRBV5-1	CASSPRIQGSKNIQYF	TGCGCCAGCAGCCCCAGAATACAGGGTTCCAAAAACATTCAGTACTTC
TRBD1	-	TRBJ2-5	TRBV5-1	CASSLFGTGGQETQYF	TGCGCCAGCAGCTTGTTCGGGACAGGAGGACAAGAGACCCAGTACTTC
TRBD2	few	TRBJ2-7	TRBV3-1	CASSQDPAGSEQYF	TGTGCCAGCAGCCAAGACCCAGCGGGGAGCGAGCAGTACTTC
-	-	TRBJ1-1	TRBV20-1	CSATTVAEAFF	TGCAGTGCCACGACAGTTGCTGAAGCTTTCTTT
-	-	TRBJ2-5	TRBV9	CASSDRLGGGETQYF	TGTGCCAGCAGCGACCGACTAGGAGGTGGTGAGACCCAGTACTTC
-	-	TRBJ1-4	TRBV27	CASSPGGGGEKLFF	TGTGCCAGCAGTCCCGGCGGGGGAGGAGAAAAACTGTTTTTT
-	few	TRBJ2-7	TRBV27	CASSSGQYYEQYF	TGTGCCAGCAGTTCAGGACAGTACTACGAGCAGTACTTC
-	few	TRBJ2-5	TRBV29-1	CSVGVGPGETQYF	TGCAGCGTTGGTGTGGGGCCTGGGGAGACCCAGTACTTC